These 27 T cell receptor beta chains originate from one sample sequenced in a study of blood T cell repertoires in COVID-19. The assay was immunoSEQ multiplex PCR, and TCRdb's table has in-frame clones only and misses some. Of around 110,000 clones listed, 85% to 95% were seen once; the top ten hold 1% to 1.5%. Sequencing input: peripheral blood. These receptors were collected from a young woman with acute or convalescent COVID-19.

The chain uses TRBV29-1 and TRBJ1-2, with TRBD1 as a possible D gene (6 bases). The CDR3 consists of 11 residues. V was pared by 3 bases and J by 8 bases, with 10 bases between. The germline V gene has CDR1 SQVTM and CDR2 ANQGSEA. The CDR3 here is CSVDRGGGYTF. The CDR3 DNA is TGCAGCGTTGACCGGGGGGGCGGCTACACCTTC.

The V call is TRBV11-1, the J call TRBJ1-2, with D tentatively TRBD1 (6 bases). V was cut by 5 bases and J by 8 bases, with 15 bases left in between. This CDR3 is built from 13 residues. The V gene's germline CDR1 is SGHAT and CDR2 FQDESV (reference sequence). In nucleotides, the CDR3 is TGTGCCAGCAGCCGTCCAACAGGGCAAGGCTACACCTTC. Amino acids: CASSRPTGQGYTF.

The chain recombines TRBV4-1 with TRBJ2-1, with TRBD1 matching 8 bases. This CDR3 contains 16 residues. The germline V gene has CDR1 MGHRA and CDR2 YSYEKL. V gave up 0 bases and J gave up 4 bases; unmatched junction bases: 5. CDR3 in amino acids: CASSQDPRGPYNEQFF. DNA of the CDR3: TGCGCCAGCAGCCAAGATCCCAGGGGGCCTTACAATGAGCAGTTCTTC.

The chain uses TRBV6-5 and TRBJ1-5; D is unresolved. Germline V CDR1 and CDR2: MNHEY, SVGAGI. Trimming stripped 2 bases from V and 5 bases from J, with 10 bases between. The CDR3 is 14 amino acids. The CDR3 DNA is TGTGCCAGCAGTTACGCCGGAGGCCATCAGCCCCAGCATTTT. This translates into CASSYAGGHQPQHF.

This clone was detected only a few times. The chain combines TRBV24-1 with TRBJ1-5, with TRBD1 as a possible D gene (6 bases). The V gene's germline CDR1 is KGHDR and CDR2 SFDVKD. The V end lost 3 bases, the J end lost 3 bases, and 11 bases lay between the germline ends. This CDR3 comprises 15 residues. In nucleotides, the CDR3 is TGTGCCACCAGTGATCAGGGGAAGATCAATCAGCCCCAGCATTTT. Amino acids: CATSDQGKINQPQHF.

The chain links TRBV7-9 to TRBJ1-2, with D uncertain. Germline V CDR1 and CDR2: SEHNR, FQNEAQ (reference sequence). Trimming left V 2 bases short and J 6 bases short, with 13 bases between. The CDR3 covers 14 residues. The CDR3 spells CASSLIVRKNGYTF. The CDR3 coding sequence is TGTGCCAGCAGCTTAATTGTCAGGAAGAATGGCTACACCTTC.

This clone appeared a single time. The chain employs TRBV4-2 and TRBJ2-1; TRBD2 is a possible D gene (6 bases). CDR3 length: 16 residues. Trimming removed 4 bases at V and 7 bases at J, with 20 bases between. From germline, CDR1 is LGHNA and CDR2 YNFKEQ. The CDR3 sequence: CASSRAPGLTGNEQFF. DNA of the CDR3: TGTGCCAGCAGCCGGGCCCCGGGACTCACGGGGAATGAGCAGTTCTTC.

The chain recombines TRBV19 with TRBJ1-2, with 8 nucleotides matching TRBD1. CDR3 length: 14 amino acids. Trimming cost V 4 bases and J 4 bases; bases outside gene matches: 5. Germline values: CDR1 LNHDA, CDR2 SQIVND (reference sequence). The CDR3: CASSSRQGFYGYTF. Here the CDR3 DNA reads TGTGCCAGTAGTAGCAGACAGGGGTTCTATGGCTACACCTTC.

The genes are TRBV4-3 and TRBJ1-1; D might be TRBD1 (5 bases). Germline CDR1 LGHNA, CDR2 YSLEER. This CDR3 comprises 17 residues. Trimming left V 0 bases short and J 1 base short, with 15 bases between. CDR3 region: CASSQDGEGSWNTEAFF. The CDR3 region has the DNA TGCGCCAGCAGCCAAGATGGGGAGGGGTCGTGGAACACTGAAGCTTTCTTT.

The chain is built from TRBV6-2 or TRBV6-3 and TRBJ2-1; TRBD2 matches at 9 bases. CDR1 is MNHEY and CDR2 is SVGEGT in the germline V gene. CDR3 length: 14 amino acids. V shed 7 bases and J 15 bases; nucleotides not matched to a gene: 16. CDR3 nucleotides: TGTGCCAGCACCCCCCGTGGGGCTAGCGGGGAGGGGTTCTTC. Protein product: CASTPRGASGEGFF.

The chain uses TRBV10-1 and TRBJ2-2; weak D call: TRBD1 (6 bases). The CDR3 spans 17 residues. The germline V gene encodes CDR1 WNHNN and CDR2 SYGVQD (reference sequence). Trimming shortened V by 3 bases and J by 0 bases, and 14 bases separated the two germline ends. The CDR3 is CASSDRTEAANTGELFF. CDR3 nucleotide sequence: TGCGCCAGCAGTGACCGGACAGAAGCCGCGAACACCGGGGAGCTGTTTTTT.

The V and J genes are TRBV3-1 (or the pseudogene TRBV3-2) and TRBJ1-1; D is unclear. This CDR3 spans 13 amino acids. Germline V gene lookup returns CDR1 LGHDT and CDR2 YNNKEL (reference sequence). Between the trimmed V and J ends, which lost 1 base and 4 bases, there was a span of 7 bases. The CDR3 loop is CASSQALGTEAFF. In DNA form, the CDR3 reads TGTGCCAGCAGCCAAGCCCTAGGCACTGAAGCTTTCTTT.

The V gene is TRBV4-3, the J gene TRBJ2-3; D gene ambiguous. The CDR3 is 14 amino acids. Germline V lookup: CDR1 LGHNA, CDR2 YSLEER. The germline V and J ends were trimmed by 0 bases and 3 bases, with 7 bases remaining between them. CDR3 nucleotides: TGCGCCAGCAGCCAAGATATCGAGACAGATACGCAGTATTTT. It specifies CASSQDIETDTQYF.

CDR3 protein: CASSQGTYRDTEAFF. The CDR3 coding sequence is TGCGCCAGCAGCCAAGGGACCTACAGGGACACTGAAGCTTTCTTT. The chain carries TRBV4-3 and TRBJ1-1; possibly TRBD1 for D (6 bases). With 1 base removed from V and 3 bases from J, the gap between germline ends came to 12 bases. Germline CDR1 and CDR2: LGHNA and YSLEER. The CDR3 has 15 amino acids.

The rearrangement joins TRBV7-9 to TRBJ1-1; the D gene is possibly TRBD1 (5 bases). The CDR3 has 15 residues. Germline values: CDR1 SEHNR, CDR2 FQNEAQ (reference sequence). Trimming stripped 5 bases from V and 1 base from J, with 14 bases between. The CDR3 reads CASSAFDRGNTEAFF. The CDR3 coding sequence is TGTGCCAGCAGCGCCTTTGATAGGGGGAACACTGAAGCTTTCTTT.

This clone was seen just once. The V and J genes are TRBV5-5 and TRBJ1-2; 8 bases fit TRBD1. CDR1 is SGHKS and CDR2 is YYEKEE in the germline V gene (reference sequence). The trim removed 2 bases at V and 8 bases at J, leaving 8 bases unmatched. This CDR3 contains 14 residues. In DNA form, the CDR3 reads TGTGCCAGCAGCTTTGGTCAGGGGGCGCGGGGCTACACCTTC. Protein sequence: CASSFGQGARGYTF.

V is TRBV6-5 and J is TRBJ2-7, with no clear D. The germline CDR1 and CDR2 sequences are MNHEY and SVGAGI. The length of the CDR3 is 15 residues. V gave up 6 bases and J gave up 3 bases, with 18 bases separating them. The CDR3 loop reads CASSVSPAANYEQYF. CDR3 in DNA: TGTGCCAGCAGCGTTTCACCCGCCGCGAACTACGAGCAGTACTTC.

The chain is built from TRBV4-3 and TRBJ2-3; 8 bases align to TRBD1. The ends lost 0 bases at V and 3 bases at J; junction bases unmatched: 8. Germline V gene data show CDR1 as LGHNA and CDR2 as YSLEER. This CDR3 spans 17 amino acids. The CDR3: CASSQEARGLGTDTQYF. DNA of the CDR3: TGCGCCAGCAGCCAAGAGGCCAGGGGGCTTGGAACAGATACGCAGTATTTT.

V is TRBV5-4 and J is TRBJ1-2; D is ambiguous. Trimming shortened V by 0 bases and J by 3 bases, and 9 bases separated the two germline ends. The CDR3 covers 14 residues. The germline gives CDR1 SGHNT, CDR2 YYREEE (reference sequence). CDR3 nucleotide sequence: TGTGCCAGCAGCTTGGACCCAGGTTACTATGGCTACACCTTC. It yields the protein CASSLDPGYYGYTF. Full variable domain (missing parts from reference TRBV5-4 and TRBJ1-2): ETGVTQSPTHLIKTRGQQVTLRCSSQSGHNTVSWYQQALGQGPQFIFQYYREEENGRGNFPPRFSGLQFPNYSSELNVNALELDDSALYLCASSLDPGYYGYTFGSGTRLTVV.

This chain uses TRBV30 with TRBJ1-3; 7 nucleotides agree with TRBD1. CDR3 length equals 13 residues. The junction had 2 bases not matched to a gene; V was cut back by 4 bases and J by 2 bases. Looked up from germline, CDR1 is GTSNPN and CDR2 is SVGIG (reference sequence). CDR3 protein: CAWNGQAGNTIYF. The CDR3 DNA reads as TGTGCCTGGAACGGACAGGCTGGAAACACCATATATTTT.

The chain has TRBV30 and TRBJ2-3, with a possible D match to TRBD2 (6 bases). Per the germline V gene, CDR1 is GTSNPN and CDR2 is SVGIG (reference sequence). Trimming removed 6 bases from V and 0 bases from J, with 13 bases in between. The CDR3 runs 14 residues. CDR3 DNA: TGTGCCTGTACCGGGACTCCTAGCACAGATACGCAGTATTTT. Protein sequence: CACTGTPSTDTQYF.

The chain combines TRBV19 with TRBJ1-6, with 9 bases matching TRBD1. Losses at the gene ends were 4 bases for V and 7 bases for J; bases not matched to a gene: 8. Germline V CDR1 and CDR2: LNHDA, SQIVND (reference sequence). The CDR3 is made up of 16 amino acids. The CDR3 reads CASSTPGQGWNSPLHF. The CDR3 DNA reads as TGTGCCAGTAGTACACCGGGACAGGGATGGAATTCACCCCTCCACTTT.

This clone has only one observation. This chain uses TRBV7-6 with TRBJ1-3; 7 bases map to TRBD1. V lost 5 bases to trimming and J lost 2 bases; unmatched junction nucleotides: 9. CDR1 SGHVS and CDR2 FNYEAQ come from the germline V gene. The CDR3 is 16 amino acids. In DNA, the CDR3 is TGTGCCAGCAGCCCGCCTGTTCAGGGGGCTGGAAACACCATATATTTT. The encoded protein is CASSPPVQGAGNTIYF.

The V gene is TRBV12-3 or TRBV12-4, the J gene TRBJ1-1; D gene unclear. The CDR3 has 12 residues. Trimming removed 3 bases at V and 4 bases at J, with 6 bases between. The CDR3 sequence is CASSFYGTEAFF. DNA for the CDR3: TGTGCCAGCAGTTTTTACGGCACTGAAGCTTTCTTT.

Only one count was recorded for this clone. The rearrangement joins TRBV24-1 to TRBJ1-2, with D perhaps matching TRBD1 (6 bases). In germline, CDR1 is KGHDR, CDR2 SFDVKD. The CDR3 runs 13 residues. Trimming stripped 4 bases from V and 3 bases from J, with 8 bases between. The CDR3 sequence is CATSDRTDYGYTF. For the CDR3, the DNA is TGTGCCACCAGTGACAGGACAGACTATGGCTACACCTTC.

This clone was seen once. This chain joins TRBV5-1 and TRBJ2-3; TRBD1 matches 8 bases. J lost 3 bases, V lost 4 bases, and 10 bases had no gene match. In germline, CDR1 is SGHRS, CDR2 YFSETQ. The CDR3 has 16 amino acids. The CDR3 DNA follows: TGCGCCAGCAGCCCTCAAAGGACAGGGTTGACAGATACGCAGTATTTT. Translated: CASSPQRTGLTDTQYF.

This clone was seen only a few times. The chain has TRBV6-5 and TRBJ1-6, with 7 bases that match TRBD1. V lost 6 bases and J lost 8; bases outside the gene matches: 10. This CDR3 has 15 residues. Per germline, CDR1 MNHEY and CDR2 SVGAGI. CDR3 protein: CASSSYRGGDSPLHF. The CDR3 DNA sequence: TGTGCCAGCAGCTCCTACAGGGGAGGCGATTCACCCCTCCACTTT.